These 15 T cell receptor beta chains originate from one sample sequenced in a study of PD-1 blockade in classical Hodgkin lymphoma. The time point was: cycle 4 day 1 (C4D1), after about 6 weeks of nivolumab. Relapses following autologous stem cell transplantation were seen in all patients, with brentuximab vedotin exposure varying. Generated by immunoSEQ multiplex PCR, the TCRdb table keeps only in-frame clones and is missing some. The sample has 23,000 or so clones; around 85% are singletons. Sample: peripheral blood mononuclear cells (PBMCs), taken before the fourth cycle of nivolumab. The receptors come from a human donor with classical Hodgkin lymphoma.

The chain uses TRBV4-3 and TRBJ1-5; no definite D call. Germline loops: CDR1 LGHNA, CDR2 YSLEER. The ends were cut back, 4 bases at V and 3 bases at J, with 7 bases in the middle. The CDR3 is 13 amino acids. The CDR3 loop reads CASSRWVNQPQHF. Written as DNA, the CDR3 is TGCGCCAGCAGCCGGTGGGTCAATCAGCCCCAGCATTTT.

The V and J genes are TRBV19 and TRBJ2-7, with 8 nucleotides matching TRBD2. The germline CDR1 and CDR2 sequences are LNHDA and SQIVND (reference sequence). This CDR3 is 15 amino acids long. Trimming cost V 5 bases and J 5 bases; bases outside gene matches: 11. The CDR3 sequence: CASSPGAGGFHEQYF. The CDR3 DNA reads TGTGCCAGTAGTCCTGGGGCGGGGGGCTTCCACGAGCAGTACTTC.

The chain has TRBV5-6 and TRBJ1-1; no clear D. CDR1 SGHDT and CDR2 YYEEEE come from the germline V gene. V was pared by 5 bases and J by 1 base, with 9 bases between. This CDR3 contains 13 residues. In DNA form, the CDR3 reads TGTGCCAGCAGTCCTACAGAGAACACTGAAGCTTTCTTT. Amino acids: CASSPTENTEAFF.

The V and J genes are TRBV11-3 and TRBJ2-7; D uncertain. The CDR3 has 12 amino acids. V was shortened by 5 bases and J by 2 bases, with 7 bases between the two germline ends. In germline, CDR1 is SGHNT, CDR2 YENEEA. Here the CDR3 reads CASSHGPYEQYF. CDR3 DNA sequence: TGTGCCAGCAGCCACGGTCCCTACGAGCAGTACTTC.

V usage is TRBV7-9 and J usage is TRBJ2-3, with D maybe TRBD2 (6 bases). The CDR3 is 14 amino acids. Germline CDR1 reads SEHNR; CDR2 reads FQNEAQ (reference sequence). V lost 2 bases and J lost 4, with 10 bases in between. This CDR3 is CASSLLGGADTQYF. The CDR3 nucleotides are TGTGCCAGCAGCTTACTGGGCGGGGCAGATACGCAGTATTTT.

The gene calls are TRBV7-9 and TRBJ1-6, with a tentative D call TRBD1 (5 bases). The CDR3 is 14 amino acids. Looked up from germline, CDR1 is SEHNR and CDR2 is FQNEAQ (reference sequence). Deletions cut 0 bases from V and 9 bases from J, with 9 bases between. CDR3 in DNA: TGTGCCAGCAGCTTAGCAGACAGACCTTCACCCCTCCACTTT. Residues: CASSLADRPSPLHF.

The chain links TRBV4-3 to TRBJ2-7; the D gene is possibly TRBD2 (6 bases). Germline V gene data show CDR1 as LGHNA and CDR2 as YSLEER. CDR3 length equals 15 residues. Trimming took off 0 bases at V and 6 bases at J, with 15 bases between the two ends. This chain's CDR3 is CASSQDGGILSEQYF. CDR3 in DNA: TGCGCCAGCAGCCAAGATGGAGGGATACTCTCCGAGCAGTACTTC.

CDR3 protein: CASRLWREEFEQFF. As DNA, the CDR3 is TGTGCAAGTCGCTTATGGCGGGAGGAATTTGAGCAGTTCTTC. The J gene is TRBJ2-1, the V gene TRBV12-2; TRBD2, the D gene given by the table, was not confirmed from the DNA. TRBV12-2 is an annotated pseudogene. The CDR3 spans 14 residues.

V and J are TRBV4-3 and TRBJ1-1, with D possibly TRBD1 on 5 matching bases. V was pared by 4 bases and J by 3 bases, with 15 bases between. The CDR3 totals 15 residues. Looked up from germline, CDR1 is LGHNA and CDR2 is YSLEER. The CDR3 DNA follows: TGCGCCAGCAGCCGGCACCGGGACGGTTACACTGAAGCTTTCTTT. This codes for CASSRHRDGYTEAFF.

The chain recombines TRBV19 with TRBJ2-7, with unresolved D. The length of the CDR3 is 13 residues. Germline values: CDR1 LNHDA, CDR2 SQIVND (reference sequence). V lost 4 bases, J lost 0 bases, and 7 bases lay in between. CDR3 loop: CASSKVLSYEQYF. DNA for the CDR3: TGTGCCAGTAGTAAGGTACTCTCCTACGAGCAGTACTTC.

This chain links TRBV7-3 with TRBJ2-1, with D unclear. CDR1 is SGHTA and CDR2 is FQGTGA in the germline V gene. V was pared by 5 bases and J by 6 bases, with 14 bases between. The CDR3 sequence is 14 residues long. CDR3 residues: CASSPAGRRNEQFF. DNA for the CDR3: TGTGCCAGCAGCCCTGCCGGTAGGCGCAATGAGCAGTTCTTC.

V gene TRBV5-1 combines with J gene TRBJ1-4; 10 bases are a match to TRBD1. The V gene's germline CDR1 is SGHRS and CDR2 YFSETQ. V shed 4 bases, J shed 5 bases, and the junction held 8 bases outside the gene matches. This CDR3 has 16 amino acids. The CDR3 DNA reads TGCGCCAGCAGCCCCTGGGACAGGGGTTTGAATGAAAAACTGTTTTTT. Translating it yields CASSPWDRGLNEKLFF.

The sample holds one count of this clone. This sequence joins TRBV29-1 and TRBJ2-5; 8 nucleotides agree with TRBD2. The CDR3 covers 12 residues. Trimming removed 4 bases from V and 3 bases from J; junction bases left unmatched: 1. Looked up from germline, CDR1 is SQVTM and CDR2 is ANQGSEA. The CDR3 reads CSVATSEETQYF. CDR3 DNA sequence: TGCAGCGTTGCGACTAGCGAAGAGACCCAGTACTTC.

The J gene is TRBJ2-5, the V gene TRBV30, with D possibly TRBD2 on 5 matching bases. Between the trimmed V and J ends, which lost 3 bases and 5 bases, there was a span of 10 bases. Per germline, CDR1 GTSNPN and CDR2 SVGIG (reference sequence). This CDR3 is 12 amino acids long. The CDR3 loop is CAWSRTGETQYF. The DNA of the CDR3 is TGTGCCTGGAGCCGTACGGGGGAGACCCAGTACTTC.

This chain connects TRBV5-6 to TRBJ2-7, with D hard to call. Trimming shortened V by 2 bases and J by 3 bases, and 6 bases separated the two germline ends. There are 12 residues in the CDR3. CDR1 and CDR2 from the germline V gene are SGHDT and YYEEEE. As DNA, the CDR3 is TGTGCCAGCAGCTTATATAACTACGAGCAGTACTTC. As protein: CASSLYNYEQYF. Full variable domain (missing parts from reference TRBV5-6 and TRBJ2-7): DAGVTQSPTHLIKTRGQQVTLRCSPKSGHDTVSWYQQALGQGPQFIFQYYEEEERQRGNFPDRFSGHQFPNYSSELNVNALLLGDSALYLCASSLYNYEQYFGPGTRLTVT.